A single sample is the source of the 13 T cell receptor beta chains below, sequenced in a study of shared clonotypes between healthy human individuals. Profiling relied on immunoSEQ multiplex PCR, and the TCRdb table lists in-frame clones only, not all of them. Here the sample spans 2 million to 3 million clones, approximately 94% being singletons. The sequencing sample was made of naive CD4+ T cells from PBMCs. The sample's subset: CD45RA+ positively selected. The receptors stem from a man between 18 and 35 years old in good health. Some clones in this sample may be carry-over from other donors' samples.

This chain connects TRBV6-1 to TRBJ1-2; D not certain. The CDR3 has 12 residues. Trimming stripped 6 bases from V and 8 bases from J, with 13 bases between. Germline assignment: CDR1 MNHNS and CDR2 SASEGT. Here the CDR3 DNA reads TGTGCCAGCAGACCCAACACGGGGGGCTACACCTTC. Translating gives CASRPNTGGYTF.

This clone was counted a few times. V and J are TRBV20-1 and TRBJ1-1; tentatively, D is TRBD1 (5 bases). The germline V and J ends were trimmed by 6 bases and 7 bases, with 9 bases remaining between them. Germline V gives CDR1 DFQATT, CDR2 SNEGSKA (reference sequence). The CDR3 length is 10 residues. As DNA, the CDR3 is TGCAGTGCAAGGGACCTTGAAGCTTTCTTT. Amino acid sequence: CSARDLEAFF.

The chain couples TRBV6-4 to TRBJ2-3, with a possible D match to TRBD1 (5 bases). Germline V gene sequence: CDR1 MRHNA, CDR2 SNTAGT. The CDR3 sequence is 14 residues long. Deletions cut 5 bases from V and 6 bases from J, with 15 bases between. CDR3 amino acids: CASSLGPGSDTQYF. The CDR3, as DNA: TGTGCCAGCAGTCTCGGGCCAGGGTCGGATACGCAGTATTTT.

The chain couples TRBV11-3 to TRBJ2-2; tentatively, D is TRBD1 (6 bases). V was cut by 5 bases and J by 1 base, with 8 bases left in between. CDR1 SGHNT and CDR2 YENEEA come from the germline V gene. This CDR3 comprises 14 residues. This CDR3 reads CASSARGNTGELFF. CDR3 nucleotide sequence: TGTGCCAGCAGCGCCAGGGGGAACACCGGGGAGCTGTTTTTT. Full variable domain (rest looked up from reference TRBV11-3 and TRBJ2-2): EAGVVQSPRYKIIEKKQPVAFWCNPISGHNTLYWYLQNLGQGPELLIRYENEEAVDDSQLPKDRFSAERLKGVDSTLKIQPAELGDSAVYLCASSARGNTGELFFGEGSRLTVL.

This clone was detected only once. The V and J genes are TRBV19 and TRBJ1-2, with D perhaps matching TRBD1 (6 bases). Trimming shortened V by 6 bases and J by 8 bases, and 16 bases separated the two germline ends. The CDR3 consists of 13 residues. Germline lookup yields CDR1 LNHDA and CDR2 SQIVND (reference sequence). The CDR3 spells CASSRTDPKGYTF. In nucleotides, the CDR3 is TGTGCCAGTAGCCGGACAGACCCGAAAGGCTACACCTTC.

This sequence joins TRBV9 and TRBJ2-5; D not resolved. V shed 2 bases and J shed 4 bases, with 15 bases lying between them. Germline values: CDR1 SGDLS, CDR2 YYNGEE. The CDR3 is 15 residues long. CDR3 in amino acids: CASSVQPGPGETQYF. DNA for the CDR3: TGTGCCAGCAGCGTCCAACCCGGACCGGGAGAGACCCAGTACTTC.

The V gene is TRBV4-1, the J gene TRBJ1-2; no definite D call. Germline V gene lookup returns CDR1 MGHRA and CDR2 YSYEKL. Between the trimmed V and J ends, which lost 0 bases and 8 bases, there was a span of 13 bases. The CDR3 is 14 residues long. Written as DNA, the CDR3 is TGCGCCAGCAGCCAAGACGGTTCAAGGGCCGGCTACACCTTC. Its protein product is CASSQDGSRAGYTF.

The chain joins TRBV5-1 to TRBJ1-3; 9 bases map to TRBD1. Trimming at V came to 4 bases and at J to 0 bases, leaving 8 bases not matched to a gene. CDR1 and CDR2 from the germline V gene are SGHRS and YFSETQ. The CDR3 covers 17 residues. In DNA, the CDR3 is TGCGCCAGCAGCGCGGATACAGGGGGCCCCTCTGGAAACACCATATATTTT. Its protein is CASSADTGGPSGNTIYF.

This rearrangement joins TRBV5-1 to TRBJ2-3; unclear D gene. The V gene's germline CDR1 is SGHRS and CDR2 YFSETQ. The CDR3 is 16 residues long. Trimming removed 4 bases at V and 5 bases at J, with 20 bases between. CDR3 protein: CASSQAPGRRVDTQYF. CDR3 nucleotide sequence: TGCGCCAGCAGCCAGGCCCCGGGCAGACGTGTAGATACGCAGTATTTT.

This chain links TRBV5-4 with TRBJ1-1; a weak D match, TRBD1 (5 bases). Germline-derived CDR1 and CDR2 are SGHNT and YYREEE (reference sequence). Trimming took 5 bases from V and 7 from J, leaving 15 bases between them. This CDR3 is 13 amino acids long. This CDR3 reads CASSDVRDGEAFF. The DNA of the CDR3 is TGTGCCAGCAGTGATGTCCGGGACGGTGAAGCTTTCTTT.

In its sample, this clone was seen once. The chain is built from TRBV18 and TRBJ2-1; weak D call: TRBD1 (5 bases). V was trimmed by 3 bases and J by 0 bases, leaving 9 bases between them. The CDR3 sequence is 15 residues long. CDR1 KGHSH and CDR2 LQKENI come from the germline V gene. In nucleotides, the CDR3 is TGTGCCAGCTCACCGGACATGAGCTCCTACAATGAGCAGTTCTTC. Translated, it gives CASSPDMSSYNEQFF.

The CDR3 DNA reads TGCGCCAGCAGCCCTGTTGGGACAGGGGCCTACGAGCAGTACTTC. Residues: CASSPVGTGAYEQYF. This chain uses TRBV5-1 with TRBJ2-7, with 10 bases lining up with TRBD1. This CDR3 has 15 residues. Germline CDR1 is SGHRS and CDR2 is YFSETQ. The V segment lost 4 bases and the J segment 2 bases; nucleotides outside the gene matches: 6. Complete variable domain (other parts from reference TRBV5-1 and TRBJ2-7): KAGVTQTPRYLIKTRGQQVTLSCSPISGHRSVSWYQQTPGQGLQFLFEYFSETQRNKGNFPGRFSGRQFSNSRSEMNVSTLELGDSALYLCASSPVGTGAYEQYFGPGTRLTVT.

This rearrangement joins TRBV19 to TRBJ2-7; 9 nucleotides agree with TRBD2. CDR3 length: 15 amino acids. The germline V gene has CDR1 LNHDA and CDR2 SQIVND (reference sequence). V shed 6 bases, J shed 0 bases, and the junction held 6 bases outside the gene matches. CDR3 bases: TGTGCCAGTAGAGCGGGAGGCCGGAGCTCCTACGAGCAGTACTTC. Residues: CASRAGGRSSYEQYF.